This TCR beta chain was sequenced for a study of T cells after posttransplantation cyclophosphamide. The naive gate required viable CD3+CD4+ or CD3+CD8+ cells with CCR7+CD45RA+CD45RO-CD95-CD27+CD28+ phenotype. Profiling relied on immunoSEQ multiplex PCR, and the TCRdb table lists in-frame clones only, not all of them. The sample includes about 31,000 clones, under 95% seen only once; the top ten take roughly 0.23%. This CDR3 contains 17 residues. V was clipped by 6 bases and J by 0 bases; unmatched bases: 10. In germline, CDR1 is MNHEY, CDR2 SMNVEV (reference sequence). The sequenced material came from naive CD4+ T cells sorted from PBMCs. The TCR originated in a woman aged 55-69 years in good health, CMV-negative, and a related stem cell transplant donor. J is TRBJ2-1 and V is TRBV27; 8 bases map to TRBD2. The CDR3 DNA sequence: TGTGCCAGCAGGATGTATGCGGGGGGATCCTCCTACAATGAGCAGTTCTTC. It encodes CASRMYAGGSSYNEQFF.